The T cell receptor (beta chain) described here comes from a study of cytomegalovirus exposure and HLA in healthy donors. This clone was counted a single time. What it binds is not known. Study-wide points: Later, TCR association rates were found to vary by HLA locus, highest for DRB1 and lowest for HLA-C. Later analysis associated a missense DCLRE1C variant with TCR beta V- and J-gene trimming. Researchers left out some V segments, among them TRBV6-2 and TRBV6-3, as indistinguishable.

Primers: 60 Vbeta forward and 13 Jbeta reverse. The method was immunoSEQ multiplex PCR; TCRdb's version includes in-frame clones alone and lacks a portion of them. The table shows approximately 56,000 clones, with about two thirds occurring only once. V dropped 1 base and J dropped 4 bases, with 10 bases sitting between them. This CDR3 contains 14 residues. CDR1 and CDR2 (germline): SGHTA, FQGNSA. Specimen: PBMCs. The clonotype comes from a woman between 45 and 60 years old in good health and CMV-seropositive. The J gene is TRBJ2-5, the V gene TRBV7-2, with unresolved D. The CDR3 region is CASSLGSGLETQYF. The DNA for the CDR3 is TGTGCCAGCAGCTTAGGTTCCGGGTTAGAGACCCAGTACTTC.